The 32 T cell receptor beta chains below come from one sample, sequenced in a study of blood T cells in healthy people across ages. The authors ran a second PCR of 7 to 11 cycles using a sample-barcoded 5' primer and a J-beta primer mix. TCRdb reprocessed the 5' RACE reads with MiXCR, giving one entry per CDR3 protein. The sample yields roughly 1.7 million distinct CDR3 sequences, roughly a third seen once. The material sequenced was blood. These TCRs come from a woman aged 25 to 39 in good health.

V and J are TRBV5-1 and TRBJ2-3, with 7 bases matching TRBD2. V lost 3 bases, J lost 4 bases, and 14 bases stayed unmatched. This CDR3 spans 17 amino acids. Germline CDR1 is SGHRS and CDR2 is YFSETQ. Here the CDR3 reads CASSWSGVGGFSDTQYF. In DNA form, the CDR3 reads TGCGCCAGCAGCTGGAGCGGGGTCGGAGGGTTTTCAGATACGCAGTATTTT.

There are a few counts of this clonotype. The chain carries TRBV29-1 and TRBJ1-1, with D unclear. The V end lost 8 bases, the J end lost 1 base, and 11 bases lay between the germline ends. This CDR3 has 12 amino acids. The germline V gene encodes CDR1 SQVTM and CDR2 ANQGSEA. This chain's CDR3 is CSSRVENTEAFF. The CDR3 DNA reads TGCAGCTCTCGGGTCGAGAACACTGAAGCTTTCTTT.

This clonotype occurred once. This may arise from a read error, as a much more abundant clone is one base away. The CDR3 coding sequence is TGTGCCAGCAGCTTTGCGCGGGGGCCCTACGAGCAGTACTTC. Its translation is CASSFARGPYEQYF. The V gene is TRBV5-6, the J gene TRBJ2-7; a weak D match, TRBD2 (7 bases). The length of the CDR3 is 14 residues. Germline loops: CDR1 SGHDT, CDR2 YYEEEE. V dropped 2 bases and J dropped 2 bases, with 11 bases sitting between them.

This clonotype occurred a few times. CDR3 loop: CSVIRGQNTEAFF. CDR3 DNA sequence: TGCAGCGTTATCAGGGGCCAAAACACTGAAGCTTTCTTT. This rearrangement joins TRBV29-1 to TRBJ1-1, with a tentative D call TRBD1 (6 bases). With 5 bases removed from V and 2 bases from J, the gap between germline ends came to 12 bases. The germline CDR1 and CDR2 sequences are SQVTM and ANQGSEA. There are 13 residues in the CDR3. The complete variable domain, with remaining parts taken from reference TRBV29-1 and TRBJ1-1, reads SAVISQKPSRDICQRGTSLTIQCQVDSQVTMMFWYRQQPGQSLTLIATANQGSEATYESGFVIDKFPISRPNLTFSTLTVSNMSPEDSSIYLCSVIRGQNTEAFFGQGTRLTVV.

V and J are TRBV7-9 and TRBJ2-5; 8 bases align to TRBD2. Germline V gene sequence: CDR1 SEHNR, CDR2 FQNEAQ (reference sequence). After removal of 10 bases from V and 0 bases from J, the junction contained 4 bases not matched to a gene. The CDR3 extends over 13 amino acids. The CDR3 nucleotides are TGTGCCATTACTAGCGGAAACCAAGAGACCCAGTACTTC. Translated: CAITSGNQETQYF.

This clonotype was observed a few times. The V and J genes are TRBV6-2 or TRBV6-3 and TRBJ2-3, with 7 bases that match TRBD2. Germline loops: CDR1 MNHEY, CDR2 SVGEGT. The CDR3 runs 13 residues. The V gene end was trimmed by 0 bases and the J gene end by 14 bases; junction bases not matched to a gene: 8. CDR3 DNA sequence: TGTGCCAGCAGTTACTCGAGTCGCGGGGGTGCGTATTTT. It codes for CASSYSSRGGAYF.

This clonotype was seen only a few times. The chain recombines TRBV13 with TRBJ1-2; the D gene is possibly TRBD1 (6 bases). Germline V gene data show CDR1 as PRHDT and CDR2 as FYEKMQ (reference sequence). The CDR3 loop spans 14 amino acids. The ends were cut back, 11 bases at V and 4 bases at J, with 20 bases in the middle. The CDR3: CAGTKLGGGYGYTF. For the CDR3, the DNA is TGTGCCGGCACCAAATTAGGGGGAGGCTATGGCTACACCTTC.

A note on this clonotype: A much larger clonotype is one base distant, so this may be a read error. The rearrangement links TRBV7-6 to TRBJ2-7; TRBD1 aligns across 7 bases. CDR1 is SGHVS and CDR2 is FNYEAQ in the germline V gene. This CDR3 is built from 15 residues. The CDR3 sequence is CASSLETGSTYEQCF. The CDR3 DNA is TGTGCCAGCAGCTTAGAGACAGGGTCCACCTACGAGCAGTGCTTC.

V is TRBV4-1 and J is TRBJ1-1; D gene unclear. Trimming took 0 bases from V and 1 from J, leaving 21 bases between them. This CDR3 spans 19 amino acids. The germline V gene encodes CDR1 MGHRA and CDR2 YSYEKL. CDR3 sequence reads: CASSQEIWQSRGRNTEAFF. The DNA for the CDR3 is TGCGCCAGCAGCCAAGAAATATGGCAGTCTCGAGGGAGGAACACTGAAGCTTTCTTT.

For the CDR3, the DNA is TGTGCCAGCAGCTTAAGAAGAAGCAGCTCCTACGAGCAGTACTTC. It is translated as CASSLRRSSSYEQYF. The genes are TRBV11-2 and TRBJ2-7; D gene ambiguous. CDR3 length: 15 residues. CDR1 SGHAT and CDR2 FQNNGV come from the germline V gene. V lost 2 bases, J lost 0 bases, and 11 bases lay in between.

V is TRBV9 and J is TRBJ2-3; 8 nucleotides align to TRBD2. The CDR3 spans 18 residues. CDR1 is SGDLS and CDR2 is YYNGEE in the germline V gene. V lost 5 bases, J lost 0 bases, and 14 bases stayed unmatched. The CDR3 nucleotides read TGTGCCAGCAGTGTCTCAAGCGGGAGTTTGGGTAGCACAGATACGCAGTATTTT. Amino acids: CASSVSSGSLGSTDTQYF.

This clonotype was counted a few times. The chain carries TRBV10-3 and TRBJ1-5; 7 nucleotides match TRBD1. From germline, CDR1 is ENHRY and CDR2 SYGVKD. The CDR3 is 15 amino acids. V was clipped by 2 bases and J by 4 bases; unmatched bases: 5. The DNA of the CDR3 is TGTGCCATCAGTGAGCGGTCAGGGGGTAATCAGCCCCAGCATTTT. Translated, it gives CAISERSGGNQPQHF.

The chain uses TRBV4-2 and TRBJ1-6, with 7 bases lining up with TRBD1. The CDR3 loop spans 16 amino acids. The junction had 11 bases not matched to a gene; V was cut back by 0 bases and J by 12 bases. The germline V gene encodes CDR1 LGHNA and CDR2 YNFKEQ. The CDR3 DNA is TGTGCCAGCAGCCAAGAGTACCGACAGGGTGGCTTACCCCTCCACTTT. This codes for CASSQEYRQGGLPLHF.

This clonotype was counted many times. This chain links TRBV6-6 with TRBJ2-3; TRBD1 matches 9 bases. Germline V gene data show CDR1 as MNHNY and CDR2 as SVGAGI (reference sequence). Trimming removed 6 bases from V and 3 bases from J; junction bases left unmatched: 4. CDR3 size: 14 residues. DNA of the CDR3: TGTGCCAGCAGCCGGGACAGGGTGACAGATACGCAGTATTTT. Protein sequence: CASSRDRVTDTQYF.

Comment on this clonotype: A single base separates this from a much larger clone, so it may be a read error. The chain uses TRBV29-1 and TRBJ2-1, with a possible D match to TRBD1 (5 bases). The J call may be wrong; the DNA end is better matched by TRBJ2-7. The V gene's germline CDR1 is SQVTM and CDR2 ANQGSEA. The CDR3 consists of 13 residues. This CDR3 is CSGIEDSYNEQYF. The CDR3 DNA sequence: TGCAGCGGAATAGAAGACAGCTACAATGAGCAGTACTTC.

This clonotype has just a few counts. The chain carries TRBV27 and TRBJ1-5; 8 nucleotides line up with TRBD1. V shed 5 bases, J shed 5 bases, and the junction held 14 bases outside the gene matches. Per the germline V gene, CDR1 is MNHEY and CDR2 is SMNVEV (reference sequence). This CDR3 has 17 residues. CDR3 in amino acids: CASSPAPLYRGDQPQHF. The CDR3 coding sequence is TGTGCCAGCAGTCCAGCCCCCCTTTACAGGGGGGATCAGCCCCAGCATTTT.

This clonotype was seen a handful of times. As DNA, the CDR3 is TGCAGTGCTTCGGTCTGGGAGAATGAGCAGTTCTTC. Residues: CSASVWENEQFF. The chain recombines TRBV20-1 with TRBJ2-1; a possible D gene is TRBD2 (5 bases). The V and J ends lost 5 bases and 7 bases respectively, with 12 bases between them. Germline V CDR1 and CDR2: DFQATT, SNEGSKA (reference sequence). This CDR3 has 12 amino acids.

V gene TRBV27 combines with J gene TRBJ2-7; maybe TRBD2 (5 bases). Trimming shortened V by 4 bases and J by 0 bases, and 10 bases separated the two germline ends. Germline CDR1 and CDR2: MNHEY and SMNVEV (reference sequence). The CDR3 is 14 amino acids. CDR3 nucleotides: TGTGCCAGCAGTTGCGGGCAGCCCTCCTACGAGCAGTACTTC. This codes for CASSCGQPSYEQYF.

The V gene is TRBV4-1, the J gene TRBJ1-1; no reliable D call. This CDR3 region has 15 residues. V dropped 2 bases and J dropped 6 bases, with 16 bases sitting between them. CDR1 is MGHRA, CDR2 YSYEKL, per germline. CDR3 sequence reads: CASSQSEQLISEAFF. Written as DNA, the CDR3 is TGCGCCAGCAGCCAATCGGAACAGTTGATTTCTGAAGCTTTCTTT.

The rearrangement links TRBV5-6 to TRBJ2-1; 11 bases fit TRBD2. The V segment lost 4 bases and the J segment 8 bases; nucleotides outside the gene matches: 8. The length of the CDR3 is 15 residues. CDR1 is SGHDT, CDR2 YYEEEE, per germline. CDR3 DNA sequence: TGTGCCAGCAGCCCGGCGGCTAGCGGGGGGTATGAGCAGTTCTTC. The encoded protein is CASSPAASGGYEQFF.

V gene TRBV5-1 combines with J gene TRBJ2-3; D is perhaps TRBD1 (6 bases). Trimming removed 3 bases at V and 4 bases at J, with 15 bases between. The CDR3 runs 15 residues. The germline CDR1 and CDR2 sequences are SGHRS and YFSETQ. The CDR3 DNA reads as TGCGCCAGCAGCTCGGCCCAGGGGCCGGCAGATACGCAGTATTTT. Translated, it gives CASSSAQGPADTQYF.

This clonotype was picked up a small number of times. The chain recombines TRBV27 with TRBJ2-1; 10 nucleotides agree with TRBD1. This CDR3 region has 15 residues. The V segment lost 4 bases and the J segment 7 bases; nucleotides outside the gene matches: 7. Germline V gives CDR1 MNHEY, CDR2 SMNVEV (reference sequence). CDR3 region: CASSSGTGVMNEQFF. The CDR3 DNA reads TGTGCCAGCAGTTCCGGGACAGGGGTAATGAATGAGCAGTTCTTC.

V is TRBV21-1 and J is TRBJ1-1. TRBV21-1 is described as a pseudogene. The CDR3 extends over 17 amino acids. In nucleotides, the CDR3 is TGTGCCAGCAGCAAAAACCCTACGCAGTTCGTGAACACTGAAGCTTTCTTT. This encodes CASSKNPTQFVNTEAFF.

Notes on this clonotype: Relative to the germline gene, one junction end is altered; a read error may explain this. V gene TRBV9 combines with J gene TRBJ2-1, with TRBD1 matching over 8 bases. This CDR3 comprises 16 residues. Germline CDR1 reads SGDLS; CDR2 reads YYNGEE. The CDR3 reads CASSVAGQGAYSEQFF. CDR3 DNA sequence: TGTGCCAGCAGCGTAGCGGGGCAGGGGGCCTACAGTGAGCAGTTCTTC. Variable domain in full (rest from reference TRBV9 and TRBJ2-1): DSGVTQTPKHLITATGQRVTLRCSPRSGDLSVYWYQQSLDQGLQFLIQYYNGEERAKGNILERFSAQQFPDLHSELNLSSLELGDSALYFCASSVAGQGAYSEQFFGPGTRLTVL.

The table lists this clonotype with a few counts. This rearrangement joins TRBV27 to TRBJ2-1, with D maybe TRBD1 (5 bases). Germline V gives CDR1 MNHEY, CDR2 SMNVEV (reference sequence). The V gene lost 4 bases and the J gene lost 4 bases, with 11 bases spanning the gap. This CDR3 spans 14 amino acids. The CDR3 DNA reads TGTGCCAGCAGTTACCTCGACAGTTACAATGAGCAGTTCTTC. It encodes CASSYLDSYNEQFF.

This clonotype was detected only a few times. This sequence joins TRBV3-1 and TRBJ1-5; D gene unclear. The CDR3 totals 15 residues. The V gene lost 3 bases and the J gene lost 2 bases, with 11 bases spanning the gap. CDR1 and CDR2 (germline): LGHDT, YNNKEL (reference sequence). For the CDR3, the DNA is TGTGCCAGCAGCCACGGGCCCCTGGGCAATCAGCCCCAGCATTTT. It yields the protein CASSHGPLGNQPQHF.

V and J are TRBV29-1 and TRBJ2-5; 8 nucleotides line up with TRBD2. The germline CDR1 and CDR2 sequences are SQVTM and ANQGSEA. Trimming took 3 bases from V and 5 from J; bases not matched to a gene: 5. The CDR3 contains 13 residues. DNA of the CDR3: TGCAGCGTTGATGACGGGGGGGGCGAGACCCAGTACTTC. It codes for CSVDDGGGETQYF.

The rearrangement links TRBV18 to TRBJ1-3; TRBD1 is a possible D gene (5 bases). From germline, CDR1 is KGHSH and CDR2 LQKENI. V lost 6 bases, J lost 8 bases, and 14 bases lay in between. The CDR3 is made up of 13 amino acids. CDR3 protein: CASSLSREYTIYF. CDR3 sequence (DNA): TGTGCCAGCTCCCTGAGCAGGGAGTACACCATATATTTT. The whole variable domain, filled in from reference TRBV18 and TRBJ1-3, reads NAGVMQNPRHLVRRRGQEARLRCSPMKGHSHVYWYRQLPEEGLKFMVYLQKENIIDESGMPKERFSAEFPKEGPSILRIQQVVRGDSAAYFCASSLSREYTIYFGEGSWLTVV.

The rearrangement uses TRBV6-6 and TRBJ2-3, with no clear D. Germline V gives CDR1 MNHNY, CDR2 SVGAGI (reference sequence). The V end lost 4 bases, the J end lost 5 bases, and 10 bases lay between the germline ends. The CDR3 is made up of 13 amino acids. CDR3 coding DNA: TGTGCCAGCAGTTTTATACAAATAGATACGCAGTATTTT. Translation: CASSFIQIDTQYF.

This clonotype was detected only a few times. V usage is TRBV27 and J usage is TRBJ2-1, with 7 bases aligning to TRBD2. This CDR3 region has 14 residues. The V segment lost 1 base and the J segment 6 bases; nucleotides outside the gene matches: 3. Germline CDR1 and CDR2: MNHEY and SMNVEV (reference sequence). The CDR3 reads CASSLLGTINEQFF. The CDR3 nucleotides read TGTGCCAGCAGTTTATTGGGGACTATCAATGAGCAGTTCTTC.

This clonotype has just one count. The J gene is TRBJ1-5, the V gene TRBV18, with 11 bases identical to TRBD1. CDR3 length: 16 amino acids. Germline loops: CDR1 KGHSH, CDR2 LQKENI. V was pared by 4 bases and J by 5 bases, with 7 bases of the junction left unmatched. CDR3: CASSRGQGVSDQPQHF. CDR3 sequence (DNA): TGTGCCAGCTCACGGGGACAGGGGGTGTCCGATCAGCCCCAGCATTTT.

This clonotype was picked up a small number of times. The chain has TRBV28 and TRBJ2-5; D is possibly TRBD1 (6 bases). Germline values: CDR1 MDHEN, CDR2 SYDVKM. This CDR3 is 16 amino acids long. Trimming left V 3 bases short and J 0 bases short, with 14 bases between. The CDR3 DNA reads TGTGCCAGCAGTTTGGGGGCACGGAGGTACCAAGAGACCCAGTACTTC. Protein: CASSLGARRYQETQYF.